These 18 T cell receptor beta chains were all obtained from the same sample, sequenced in a study of shared T cell receptors in the human thymus. Some clones are missing from TCRdb's copy, which holds only in-frame ones; the method was immunoSEQ multiplex PCR. The sample has approximately 400,000 clones, 95% seen once. The specimen was thymocytes. The origin of the receptors is a human donor.

This clone was detected only once. CDR3 residues: CASSSRGTGYEQYF. As DNA, the CDR3 is TGTGCCAGCAGTTCCCGCGGAACAGGCTACGAGCAGTACTTC. The genes are TRBV28 and TRBJ2-7; perhaps TRBD1 as D (5 bases). The CDR3 extends over 14 amino acids. V was shortened by 4 bases and J by 3 bases, with 13 bases between the two germline ends. The germline CDR1 and CDR2 sequences are MDHEN and SYDVKM.

V usage is TRBV30 and J usage is TRBJ2-3; maybe TRBD1 (5 bases). The CDR3 consists of 15 residues. Germline values: CDR1 GTSNPN, CDR2 SVGIG (reference sequence). V shed 0 bases and J shed 3 bases, with 13 bases lying between them. This CDR3 reads CAWSVPRGSTDTQYF. DNA of the CDR3: TGTGCCTGGAGTGTACCTAGGGGCTCGACAGATACGCAGTATTTT.

The rearrangement joins TRBV11-2 to TRBJ1-2; D gene unclear. CDR3 size: 18 residues. V was cut by 5 bases and J by 1 base, with 23 bases left in between. CDR1 is SGHAT and CDR2 is FQNNGV in the germline V gene. The CDR3 here is CASSLFLPDAPINYGYTF. The CDR3 DNA reads as TGTGCCAGCAGCCTCTTCCTTCCTGACGCTCCCATTAACTATGGCTACACCTTC.

The chain uses TRBV4-3 and TRBJ2-1; 9 positions match TRBD2. CDR1 and CDR2 from the germline V gene are LGHNA and YSLEER. The CDR3 is 19 residues long. Trimming cost V 3 bases and J 6 bases; bases outside gene matches: 18. CDR3 DNA sequence: TGCGCCAGCAGCCACCCCCGGCTAGCGGGATACCTCCAGCCCAATGAGCAGTTCTTC. This sequence encodes CASSHPRLAGYLQPNEQFF.

This CDR3 reads CATSRARGAGGSEFTDTQYF. The CDR3 DNA follows: TGTGCCACCAGCAGAGCCCGGGGGGCTGGCGGGAGCGAATTCACAGATACGCAGTATTTT. This sequence joins TRBV15 and TRBJ2-3; D may be TRBD2 (7 bases). Trimming pared 1 base from V and 2 bases from J, leaving 25 bases between. Germline assignment: CDR1 LNHNV and CDR2 YYDKDF (reference sequence). The CDR3 is 20 residues long. Based on the CDR3 plus reference TRBV15 and TRBJ2-3, the full variable domain is DAMVIQNPRYQVTQFGKPVTLSCSQTLNHNVMYWYQQKSSQAPKLLFHYYDKDFNNEADTPDNFQSRRPNTSFCFLDIRSPGLGDTAMYLCATSRARGAGGSEFTDTQYFGPGTRLTVL.

The J gene is TRBJ2-7, the V gene TRBV6-4, with 7 nucleotides matching TRBD1. J gave up 4 bases and V 0 bases, and 3 bases lay outside the gene matches. Germline assignment: CDR1 MRHNA and CDR2 SNTAGT. The CDR3 is made up of 14 amino acids. In nucleotides, the CDR3 is TGTGCCAGCAGTGACTCGACAGGGTGGTACGAGCAGTACTTC. Translated: CASSDSTGWYEQYF.

The chain couples TRBV2 to TRBJ2-7; 13 nucleotides agree with TRBD2. CDR1 is SNHLY, CDR2 FYNNEI, per germline. V shed 7 bases, J shed 5 bases, and the junction held 20 bases outside the gene matches. The CDR3 consists of 19 residues. This CDR3 is CASKKGVLAGGPRRNEQYF. In nucleotides, the CDR3 is TGTGCCAGCAAGAAGGGCGTACTAGCGGGAGGGCCAAGGCGAAACGAGCAGTACTTC.

The genes are TRBV28 and TRBJ2-7; a weak D match, TRBD2 (5 bases). Germline CDR1 MDHEN, CDR2 SYDVKM. The V gene lost 5 bases and the J gene lost 2 bases, with 10 bases spanning the gap. This CDR3 has 13 amino acids. DNA for the CDR3: TGTGCCAGCAGTAGAGGGTTCCCCTACGAGCAGTACTTC. Its protein is CASSRGFPYEQYF.

The gene calls are TRBV15 and TRBJ2-3; no reliable D call. CDR3 length: 18 residues. The germline gives CDR1 LNHNV, CDR2 YYDKDF (reference sequence). V was cut by 1 base and J by 0 bases, with 17 bases left in between. The CDR3 DNA sequence: TGTGCCACCAGCAGAGCAGACGCGACGACCAATAGCACAGATACGCAGTATTTT. It encodes CATSRADATTNSTDTQYF.

The chain has TRBV19 and TRBJ1-5; D is perhaps TRBD1 (5 bases). CDR1 and CDR2 from the germline V gene are LNHDA and SQIVND (reference sequence). V shed 7 bases and J shed 2 bases, with 15 bases lying between them. The CDR3 runs 15 residues. The DNA for the CDR3 is TGTGCCAGTAACTCCCGGGGGGGAGGCAATCAGCCCCAGCATTTT. This sequence encodes CASNSRGGGNQPQHF.

The V gene is TRBV4-3, the J gene TRBJ1-3, with D perhaps matching TRBD1 (6 bases). The V gene's germline CDR1 is LGHNA and CDR2 YSLEER. The V end was cut by 0 bases, the J end by 2 bases, with 17 bases between. The CDR3 totals 18 residues. The CDR3 DNA reads as TGCGCCAGCAGCCAAGATAAGGGGGGGGGCTTCGCTGGAAACACCATATATTTT. It specifies CASSQDKGGGFAGNTIYF.

This clone appeared once. The chain joins TRBV5-6 to TRBJ1-5; 8 bases map to TRBD1. J gave up 4 bases and V 4 bases, and 4 bases lay outside the gene matches. This CDR3 spans 14 amino acids. The germline V gene has CDR1 SGHDT and CDR2 YYEEEE. CDR3 amino acids: CASSPRTGNQPQHF. CDR3 DNA sequence: TGTGCCAGCAGCCCCAGGACAGGGAATCAGCCCCAGCATTTT.

The chain uses TRBV5-6 and TRBJ2-1; D possibly corresponds to TRBD2 (6 bases). In germline, CDR1 is SGHDT, CDR2 YYEEEE. Deletions cut 5 bases from V and 1 base from J, with 10 bases between. This CDR3 comprises 14 residues. CDR3 sequence: CASSPTSSYNEQFF. CDR3 sequence (DNA): TGTGCCAGCAGTCCGACTAGTTCCTACAATGAGCAGTTCTTC.

The gene calls are TRBV10-1 and TRBJ1-1; tentatively, D is TRBD1 (5 bases). Trimming cost V 0 bases and J 1 base, with 9 bases left between them. Germline V lookup: CDR1 WNHNN, CDR2 SYGVQD (reference sequence). This CDR3 has 15 amino acids. The CDR3 DNA sequence: TGCGCCAGCAGTGAGTCCCACAGGCCGAACACTGAAGCTTTCTTT. Protein sequence: CASSESHRPNTEAFF.

This chain links TRBV4-3 with TRBJ2-1; 7 positions agree with TRBD2. The ends lost 0 bases at V and 0 bases at J; junction bases unmatched: 5. The germline gives CDR1 LGHNA, CDR2 YSLEER. The CDR3 has 17 residues. The CDR3 reads CASSQDGASGSYNEQFF. CDR3 sequence (DNA): TGCGCCAGCAGCCAAGATGGTGCTAGCGGCTCCTACAATGAGCAGTTCTTC.

This rearrangement joins TRBV5-4 to TRBJ1-3; D may be TRBD1 (5 bases). This CDR3 spans 14 amino acids. From germline, CDR1 is SGHNT and CDR2 YYREEE (reference sequence). V was clipped by 4 bases and J by 4 bases, with 12 bases between them. This chain's CDR3 is CASSTTASGNTIYF. The CDR3 nucleotides are TGTGCCAGCAGCACGACAGCTTCGGGAAACACCATATATTTT.

This chain joins TRBV12-5 and TRBJ2-5, with D unclear. This CDR3 is built from 15 residues. The germline gives CDR1 LGHNT, CDR2 FRNRAP. The V end was cut by 7 bases, the J end by 5 bases, with 20 bases between. CDR3 sequence reads: CASASSVQTWETQYF. CDR3 nucleotides: TGTGCTAGTGCCTCGTCGGTTCAGACTTGGGAGACCCAGTACTTC. Variable domain in full (rest from reference TRBV12-5 and TRBJ2-5): DARVTQTPRHKVTEMGQEVTMRCQPILGHNTVFWYRQTMMQGLELLAYFRNRAPLDDSGMPKDRFSAEMPDATLATLKIQPSEPRDSAVYFCASASSVQTWETQYFGPGTRLLVL.

Remarks on this clone: One junction end disagrees with the germline gene, perhaps due to a read error. The V and J genes are TRBV7-9 and TRBJ2-7; TRBD2 aligns across 7 bases. CDR3 length: 15 residues. CDR1 is SEHNR, CDR2 FQNEAQ, per germline (reference sequence). CDR3 sequence: CASNLVAGQPYEQYF. As DNA, the CDR3 is TGTGCCAGCAACTTAGTAGCGGGTCAGCCCTACGAGCAGTACTTC. The full variable domain, completed using reference TRBV7-9 and TRBJ2-7, is DTGVSQNPRHKITKRGQNVTFRCDPISEHNRLYWYRQTLGQGPEFLTYFQNEAQLEKSRLLSDRFSAERPKGSFSTLEIQRTEQGDSAMYLCASNLVAGQPYEQYFGPGTRLTVT.